This T cell receptor (beta chain) was sequenced in a study of T-cell memory formation after mild COVID-19. Study results and limitations: Chiefly within CM and EM were the contracting CD4+ clones; CD8+ ones were within EMRA. Researchers found some responding clones in pre-infection memory, a sign that cross-reactive memory joined.

Trimming pared 6 bases from V and 0 bases from J, leaving 10 bases between. This CDR3 contains 14 residues. Researchers used 5'RACE with constant-segment primers to make TCR alpha and TCR beta cDNA libraries that carry sample barcodes and UMIs. TCRdb re-called the 5' RACE reads through MiXCR, storing one row per CDR3 protein. The sample has about 57,000 distinct CDR3 sequences, 12% seen once. This clonotype occurred a few times. The antigen remains undetermined. Specimen: PBMCs or a T cell subset sorted from them (not recorded which). The rearrangement joins TRBV12-3 or TRBV12-4 to TRBJ2-3; D not resolved. The clonotype originates from a man aged 18 to 29 who had mild COVID-19 (a few samples of this study predate the infection). Cell type and time point are not known. CDR3 nucleotide sequence: TGTGCCAGCAGGCAGACCGTTAGCACAGATACGCAGTATTTT. Translating it yields CASRQTVSTDTQYF.